The source of this T cell receptor beta chain is a study of blood T cell repertoires in COVID-19. Participants came from some 26 US areas, aged about 18 to 89 years. Participants were placed into cohorts based on the clinical history they reported. All recovered Cohort 3 donors got two negative PCRs, got clearance, or saw symptom resolution. The CDR3 sequence is 16 residues long. The V gene's germline CDR1 is SGHTA and CDR2 FQGNSA. Trimming at V came to 4 bases and at J to 5 bases, leaving 2 bases not matched to a gene. Data came from immunoSEQ multiplex PCR; TCRdb stores just in-frame clones and leaves some out. In the table there are approximately 220,000 clones, roughly 85% of which are singletons.

The receptor's source is a man aged 40-49 years who had recovered from COVID-19. Sequencing was done on a sample of PBMCs or T cells enriched from blood (not recorded which). The chain uses TRBV7-2 and TRBJ2-2; 15 positions match TRBD2. The DNA for the CDR3 is TGTGCCAGCAGCTCCGGACTAGCGGGAGGGACCGGGGAGCTGTTTTTT. It encodes CASSSGLAGGTGELFF.